This T cell receptor beta chain was identified during a study of blood T cells in healthy people across ages. Study-level results: Long-lived and aged donors differed, with more naive CD4+ cells and higher diversity in the long-lived.

This clonotype was seen ten or more times. Its antigen remains unknown. Through a sample-barcoded 5' primer and a J-beta primer mix, a second PCR was run for roughly 6 to 11 cycles. A 12-random-nucleotide template-switch adaptor tagged each cDNA molecule. TCRdb passed the 5' RACE reads through MiXCR, listing each CDR3 protein once. The repertoire has about 290,000 distinct CDR3 sequences, 25% to 30% of them found once; the top ten carry 29%. The amount of total RNA extracted per sample was at least 5.5 micrograms. The CDR3 sequence is 12 residues long. J gave up 5 bases and V 5 bases, and 4 bases lay outside the gene matches. Germline V gene data show CDR1 as SQVTM and CDR2 as ANQGSEA.

This chain joins TRBV29-1 and TRBJ2-5; 8 nucleotides line up with TRBD2. Sequences were obtained from blood. This TCR was recovered from a woman between 65 and 79 years old in good health. CDR3 residues: CSVREGVETQYF. In DNA, the CDR3 is TGCAGCGTTCGGGAGGGAGTGGAGACCCAGTACTTC.